One sample yielded the 29 T cell receptor beta chains listed below, sequenced in a study of T cell responses to AZD1222 COVID-19 vaccine. Profiled with immunoSEQ multiplex PCR; TCRdb holds only in-frame clones, not every one. Of about 180,000 clones in the sample, about nine tenths were seen once. The material was peripheral blood, obtained 28 days after the second AZD1222 dose. Every receptor here comes from an adult who received the AZD1222 COVID-19 vaccine.

The chain links TRBV7-8 to TRBJ2-7; D not resolved. The CDR3 length is 14 residues. The germline V and J ends were trimmed by 6 bases and 1 base, with 13 bases remaining between them. CDR1 is SGHVS, CDR2 FQNEAQ, per germline. Written as DNA, the CDR3 is TGTGCCAGCAGTGTGGGCCGGCAGTCCTACGAGCAGTACTTC. The encoded protein is CASSVGRQSYEQYF.

The genes are TRBV6-5 and TRBJ1-6, with D maybe TRBD1 (6 bases). Germline loops: CDR1 MNHEY, CDR2 SVGAGI. The germline V and J ends were trimmed by 5 bases and 0 bases, with 8 bases remaining between them. The CDR3 length is 15 residues. This CDR3 reads CASSRGGSYNSPLHF. CDR3 sequence (DNA): TGTGCCAGCAGTAGAGGGGGCTCCTATAATTCACCCCTCCACTTT.

J is TRBJ2-7 and V is TRBV5-1; weak D call: TRBD1 (6 bases). This CDR3 comprises 16 residues. V was clipped by 1 base and J by 0 bases, with 14 bases between them. Germline values: CDR1 SGHRS, CDR2 YFSETQ. The CDR3 protein is CASSLRGGAHSYEQYF. The CDR3 DNA sequence: TGCGCCAGCAGCTTGCGAGGGGGTGCCCACTCCTACGAGCAGTACTTC.

The rearrangement links TRBV10-3 to TRBJ2-7, with 9 positions matching TRBD2. Germline CDR1 is ENHRY and CDR2 is SYGVKD. The V and J ends lost 8 bases and 6 bases, in that order; junction bases with no gene match: 8. The CDR3 contains 13 residues. CDR3 sequence: CAIHGGGGGEQYF. In DNA, the CDR3 is TGTGCCATCCATGGCGGGGGGGGAGGCGAGCAGTACTTC.

This clone was found once. This chain links TRBV4-3 with TRBJ2-6; 12 bases map to TRBD1. The CDR3 length is 20 residues. The germline V gene encodes CDR1 LGHNA and CDR2 YSLEER. The trim removed 3 bases at V and 0 bases at J, leaving 9 bases unmatched. The CDR3, as DNA: TGCGCCAGCAGCCACCTCCGGGACAGGGGGCGGTTCTCTGGGGCCAACGTCCTGACTTTC. This translates into CASSHLRDRGRFSGANVLTF.

The chain recombines TRBV4-1 with TRBJ1-6; 8 bases agree with TRBD1. The CDR3 is 16 residues long. Trimming took 3 bases from V and 9 from J; bases not matched to a gene: 10. Germline CDR1 MGHRA, CDR2 YSYEKL. The DNA for the CDR3 is TGCGCCAGCAGCCAGCCCCTCACAGGGGGACGTTCACCCCTCCACTTT. Encoded protein: CASSQPLTGGRSPLHF.

The chain joins TRBV4-2 to TRBJ1-1; D might be TRBD1 (5 bases). V lost 0 bases and J 5 bases, leaving 10 bases between the germline ends. The germline V gene encodes CDR1 LGHNA and CDR2 YNFKEQ. The length of the CDR3 is 14 residues. CDR3 loop: CASSQDDRGTEAFF. The CDR3 coding sequence is TGTGCCAGCAGCCAAGATGACAGAGGGACTGAAGCTTTCTTT.

The chain recombines TRBV6-4 with TRBJ2-2; 7 nucleotides agree with TRBD2. The CDR3 length is 15 residues. The ends lost 5 bases at V and 0 bases at J; junction bases unmatched: 3. Looked up from germline, CDR1 is MRHNA and CDR2 is SNTAGT. The CDR3: CASSLGGTNTGELFF. The CDR3 coding sequence is TGTGCCAGCAGTCTCGGGGGGACGAACACCGGGGAGCTGTTTTTT.

The chain recombines TRBV11-2 with TRBJ1-5; D ambiguous. V was pared by 4 bases and J by 5 bases, with 21 bases between. The CDR3 sequence is 17 residues long. From germline, CDR1 is SGHAT and CDR2 FQNNGV. The CDR3 region has the DNA TGTGCCAGCAGCTCAAACGCCGGCAGGACGAGGGATCAGCCCCAGCATTTT. The encoded protein is CASSSNAGRTRDQPQHF.

V usage is TRBV19 and J usage is TRBJ1-5; D unclear. The V gene lost 6 bases and the J gene lost 4 bases, with 13 bases spanning the gap. The CDR3 length is 14 residues. CDR1 is LNHDA, CDR2 SQIVND, per germline (reference sequence). In nucleotides, the CDR3 is TGTGCCAGTAGGCTGGGGAGCGGGAATCAGCCCCAGCATTTT. It specifies CASRLGSGNQPQHF.

This chain uses TRBV9 with TRBJ2-4; D possibly uses TRBD1 or TRBD2 (5 bases each). This CDR3 spans 14 amino acids. Trimming left V 3 bases short and J 2 bases short, with 9 bases between. The germline V gene has CDR1 SGDLS and CDR2 YYNGEE. The CDR3 spells CASSGRDPKNIQYF. The CDR3 DNA reads TGTGCCAGCAGCGGCCGGGACCCCAAAAACATTCAGTACTTC.

This clone was counted a single time. The chain couples TRBV28 to TRBJ2-7; 7 positions agree with TRBD1. Germline lookup yields CDR1 MDHEN and CDR2 SYDVKM. This CDR3 spans 16 amino acids. The V segment lost 5 bases and the J segment 0 bases; nucleotides outside the gene matches: 10. For the CDR3, the DNA is TGTGCCAGCAGTACCCGGTGGACAGGTTTCTCCTACGAGCAGTACTTC. Protein sequence: CASSTRWTGFSYEQYF.

The chain uses TRBV4-1 and TRBJ1-2, with 9 bases that match TRBD1. CDR3 length: 18 residues. Trimming took 3 bases from V and 3 from J; bases not matched to a gene: 14. The V gene's germline CDR1 is MGHRA and CDR2 YSYEKL. This chain's CDR3 is CASSQPGTGRKGYYGYTF. CDR3 in DNA: TGCGCCAGCAGCCAGCCTGGGACAGGGCGGAAGGGTTACTATGGCTACACCTTC.

V gene TRBV20-1 combines with J gene TRBJ1-6, with D perhaps TRBD1 (5 bases). Trimming cost V 6 bases and J 13 bases, with 13 bases left between them. There are 11 residues in the CDR3. Germline V gives CDR1 DFQATT, CDR2 SNEGSKA (reference sequence). Written as DNA, the CDR3 is TGCAGTGCCGTCCACGGGGACCCCCTCCACTTT. It encodes CSAVHGDPLHF.

This clone has only one observation. The genes are TRBV5-4 and TRBJ1-1; D not certain. V lost 0 bases and J lost 2, with 8 bases in between. Per the germline V gene, CDR1 is SGHNT and CDR2 is YYREEE (reference sequence). This CDR3 has 14 residues. CDR3 sequence: CASSLEHTNTEAFF. The CDR3 nucleotides read TGTGCCAGCAGCTTGGAACACACAAACACTGAAGCTTTCTTT.

The chain uses TRBV24-1 and TRBJ1-2, with a tentative D call TRBD1 (5 bases). This CDR3 has 14 amino acids. Looked up from germline, CDR1 is KGHDR and CDR2 is SFDVKD. V was clipped by 3 bases and J by 2 bases, with 9 bases between them. CDR3 DNA sequence: TGTGCCACCAGTGATGCAGGGTCGAACTATGGCTACACCTTC. This gives the protein CATSDAGSNYGYTF.

The rearrangement joins TRBV6-5 to TRBJ2-5, with 8 bases that match TRBD2. The CDR3 covers 14 residues. In germline, CDR1 is MNHEY, CDR2 SVGAGI. V shed 4 bases, J shed 3 bases, and the junction held 4 bases outside the gene matches. The CDR3 loop is CASSFNSGEETQYF. For the CDR3, the DNA is TGTGCCAGCAGTTTCAATAGCGGGGAAGAGACCCAGTACTTC.

The V call is TRBV12-1, the J call TRBJ1-3; the DNA was not used to check the table's D call, TRBD1. TRBV12-1 is classified as a pseudogene. The CDR3 contains 17 residues. CDR3 region: CASSPLQQGASGNTIYF. The CDR3 DNA reads TGTGCCAGCAGCCCCCTTCAACAGGGGGCATCTGGAAACACCATATATTTT.

The chain carries TRBV5-6 and TRBJ2-7; the D gene is possibly TRBD1 (6 bases). This CDR3 comprises 13 residues. V was cut by 0 bases and J by 5 bases, with 9 bases left in between. Per germline, CDR1 SGHDT and CDR2 YYEEEE. CDR3 sequence: CASSLGHRDEQYF. CDR3 sequence (DNA): TGTGCCAGCAGCTTGGGGCACAGGGACGAGCAGTACTTC.

The chain links TRBV11-2 to TRBJ1-1; 9 bases match TRBD1. The CDR3 covers 17 residues. V lost 1 base to trimming and J lost 5 bases; unmatched junction nucleotides: 11. Germline lookup yields CDR1 SGHAT and CDR2 FQNNGV. For the CDR3, the DNA is TGTGCCAGCAGCTTAGGGATACAGGGGGCTGGAGGGACTGAAGCTTTCTTT. Protein sequence: CASSLGIQGAGGTEAFF.

V usage is TRBV2 and J usage is TRBJ1-1; 10 bases line up with TRBD1. The CDR3 covers 14 residues. Germline lookup yields CDR1 SNHLY and CDR2 FYNNEI. J gave up 4 bases and V 6 bases, and 5 bases lay outside the gene matches. The CDR3 DNA follows: TGTGCCAGCAGCAGACAGGGGGCCGGCACTGAAGCTTTCTTT. It translates to CASSRQGAGTEAFF.

This clone appeared once. The chain employs TRBV6-5 and TRBJ2-7; D gene ambiguous. The CDR3 consists of 13 residues. Trimming left V 0 bases short and J 10 bases short, with 13 bases between. The V gene's germline CDR1 is MNHEY and CDR2 SVGAGI. The CDR3 nucleotides read TGTGCCAGCAGTTACTCGGATACGCCTTATCAGTACTTC. This sequence encodes CASSYSDTPYQYF.

The chain links TRBV6-5 to TRBJ2-5, with a tentative D call TRBD2 (5 bases). V gave up 2 bases and J gave up 5 bases, with 12 bases separating them. There are 14 residues in the CDR3. The germline V gene has CDR1 MNHEY and CDR2 SVGAGI. The CDR3 bases are TGTGCCAGCAGTTACGGAGCACTAGGCGAGACCCAGTACTTC. Protein product: CASSYGALGETQYF.

This chain connects TRBV4-2 to TRBJ2-2; possibly TRBD2 for D (5 bases). This CDR3 is 13 amino acids long. Trimming pared 0 bases from V and 8 bases from J, leaving 7 bases between. CDR1 and CDR2 from the germline V gene are LGHNA and YNFKEQ. CDR3 nucleotides: TGTGCCAGCAGCCAAGACGCGGGTGGGGAGCTGTTTTTT. Protein product: CASSQDAGGELFF.

Concerning this clone: Other DNA sequences of this sample code for an identical CDR3. V usage is TRBV12-3 or TRBV12-4 and J usage is TRBJ1-6; D uncertain. V was shortened by 5 bases and J by 0 bases, with 2 bases between the two germline ends. CDR3 length: 13 amino acids. The CDR3 nucleotides read TGTGCCAGCAGTCCCTCCTATAATTCACCCCTCCACTTT. Protein product: CASSPSYNSPLHF.

This rearrangement joins TRBV28 to TRBJ2-5; D remains unclear. This CDR3 spans 13 amino acids. Trimming removed 6 bases at V and 2 bases at J, with 10 bases between. Germline V gives CDR1 MDHEN, CDR2 SYDVKM. CDR3 nucleotide sequence: TGTGCCAGCAGCCCCGGAGAACAAGAGACCCAGTACTTC. Its protein product is CASSPGEQETQYF.

The V call is TRBV4-3, the J call TRBJ1-4, with unresolved D. The CDR3 covers 14 residues. The germline V gene encodes CDR1 LGHNA and CDR2 YSLEER. Trimming stripped 0 bases from V and 4 bases from J, with 6 bases between. The CDR3 DNA is TGCGCCAGCAGCCAAGAAACGTATAATGAAAAACTGTTTTTT. Encoded protein: CASSQETYNEKLFF.

The rearrangement links TRBV12-3 or TRBV12-4 to TRBJ2-7, with D possibly being TRBD1 (5 bases). Between the trimmed V and J ends, which lost 3 bases and 1 base, there was a span of 7 bases. This CDR3 spans 13 amino acids. The CDR3 loop is CASSFSGSYEQYF. For the CDR3, the DNA is TGTGCCAGCAGTTTCTCAGGGTCCTACGAGCAGTACTTC.

The CDR3 region has the DNA TGTGCCATCAGTGGGGAGGGCAGTACCTACAATGAGCAGTTCTTC. As protein: CAISGEGSTYNEQFF. The rearrangement links TRBV10-3 to TRBJ2-1, with TRBD2 matching 7 bases. CDR3 size: 15 residues. Trimming cost V 4 bases and J 2 bases; bases outside gene matches: 5. Germline CDR1 is ENHRY and CDR2 is SYGVKD.